Given below is one TCR beta chain in context. Losses at the gene ends were 7 bases for V and 3 bases for J; bases not matched to a gene: 12. The CDR3 covers 16 residues. CDR1 SNHLY and CDR2 FYNNEI come from the germline V gene. The data were taken from a study of blood T cell repertoires in COVID-19. Produced via immunoSEQ multiplex PCR; TCRdb's table is partial and in-frame only. The table has tens of thousands of clones, 65% to 90% seen once. Source material: peripheral blood. The sequence was collected from a woman aged 80 or over with active or convalescent COVID-19. The chain couples TRBV2 to TRBJ2-1; 7 bases agree with TRBD2. CDR3: CASINGGTILYNEQFF. The CDR3 bases are TGTGCCAGCATCAACGGGGGGACTATTCTCTACAATGAGCAGTTCTTC.